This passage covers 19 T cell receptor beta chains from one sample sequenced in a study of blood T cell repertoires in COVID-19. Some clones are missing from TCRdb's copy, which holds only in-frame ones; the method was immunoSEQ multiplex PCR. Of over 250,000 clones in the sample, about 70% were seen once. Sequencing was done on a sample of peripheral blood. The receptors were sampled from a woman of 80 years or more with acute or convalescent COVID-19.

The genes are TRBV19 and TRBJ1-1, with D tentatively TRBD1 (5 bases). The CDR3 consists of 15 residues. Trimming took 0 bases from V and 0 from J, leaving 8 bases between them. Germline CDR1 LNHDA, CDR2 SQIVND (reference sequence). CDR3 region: CASSIDTGLNTEAFF. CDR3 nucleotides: TGTGCCAGTAGTATAGATACAGGATTGAACACTGAAGCTTTCTTT.

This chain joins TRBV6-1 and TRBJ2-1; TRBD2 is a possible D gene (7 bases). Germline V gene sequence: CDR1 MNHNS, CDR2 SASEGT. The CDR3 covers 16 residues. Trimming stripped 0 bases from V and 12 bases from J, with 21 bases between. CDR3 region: CASSEAFGRGPLLQFF. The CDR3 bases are TGTGCCAGCAGTGAAGCGTTTGGGCGGGGGCCCCTTCTGCAGTTCTTC.

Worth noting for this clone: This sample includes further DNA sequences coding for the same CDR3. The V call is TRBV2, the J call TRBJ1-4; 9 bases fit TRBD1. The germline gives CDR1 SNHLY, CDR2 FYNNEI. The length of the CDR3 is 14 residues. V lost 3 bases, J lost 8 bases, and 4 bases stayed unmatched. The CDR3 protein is CASSDRTGEEKLFF. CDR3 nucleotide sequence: TGTGCCAGCAGTGACAGGACAGGGGAAGAAAAACTGTTTTTT.

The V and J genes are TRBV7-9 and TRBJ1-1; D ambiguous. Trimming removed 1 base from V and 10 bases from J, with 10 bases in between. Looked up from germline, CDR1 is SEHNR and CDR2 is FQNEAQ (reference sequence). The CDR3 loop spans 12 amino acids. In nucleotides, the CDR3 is TGTGCCAGCAGCTTAGATGATCGGGGAGCTTTCTTT. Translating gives CASSLDDRGAFF.

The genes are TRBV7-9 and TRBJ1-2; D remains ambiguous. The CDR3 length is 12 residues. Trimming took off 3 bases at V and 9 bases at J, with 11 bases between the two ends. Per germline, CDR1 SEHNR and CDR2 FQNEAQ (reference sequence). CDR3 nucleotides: TGTGCCAGCAGCTTCAATCTGGGCAGCTACACCTTC. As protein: CASSFNLGSYTF. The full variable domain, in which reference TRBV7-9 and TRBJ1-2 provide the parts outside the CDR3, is DTGVSQNPRHKITKRGQNVTFRCDPISEHNRLYWYRQTLGQGPEFLTYFQNEAQLEKSRLLSDRFSAERPKGSFSTLEIQRTEQGDSAMYLCASSFNLGSYTFGSGTRLTVV.

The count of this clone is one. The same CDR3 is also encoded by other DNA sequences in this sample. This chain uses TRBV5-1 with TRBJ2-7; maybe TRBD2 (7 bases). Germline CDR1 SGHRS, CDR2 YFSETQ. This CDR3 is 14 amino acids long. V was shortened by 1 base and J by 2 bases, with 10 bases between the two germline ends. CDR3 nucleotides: TGCGCCAGCAGCTTGTCGGGGGGCACCTACGAGCAGTACTTC. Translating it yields CASSLSGGTYEQYF.

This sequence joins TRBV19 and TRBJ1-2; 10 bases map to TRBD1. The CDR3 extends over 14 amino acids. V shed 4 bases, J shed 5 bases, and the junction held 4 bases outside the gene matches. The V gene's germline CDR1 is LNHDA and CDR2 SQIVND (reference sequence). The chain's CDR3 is CASSKRDRGYGYTF. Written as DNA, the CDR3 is TGTGCCAGTAGTAAACGGGACAGGGGATATGGCTACACCTTC.

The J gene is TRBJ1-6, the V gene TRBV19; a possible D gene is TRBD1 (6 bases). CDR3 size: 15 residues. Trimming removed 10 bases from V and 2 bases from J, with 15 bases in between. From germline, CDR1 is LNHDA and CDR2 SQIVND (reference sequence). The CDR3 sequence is CATKLGATYNSPLHF. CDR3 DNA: TGTGCCACCAAACTGGGGGCGACCTATAATTCACCCCTCCACTTT.

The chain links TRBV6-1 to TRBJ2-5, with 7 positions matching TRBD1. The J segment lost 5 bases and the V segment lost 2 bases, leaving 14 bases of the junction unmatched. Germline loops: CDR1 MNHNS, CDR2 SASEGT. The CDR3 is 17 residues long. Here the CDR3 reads CASSERNRGTGWETQYF. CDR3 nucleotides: TGTGCCAGCAGTGAAAGAAACAGGGGAACGGGGTGGGAGACCCAGTACTTC.

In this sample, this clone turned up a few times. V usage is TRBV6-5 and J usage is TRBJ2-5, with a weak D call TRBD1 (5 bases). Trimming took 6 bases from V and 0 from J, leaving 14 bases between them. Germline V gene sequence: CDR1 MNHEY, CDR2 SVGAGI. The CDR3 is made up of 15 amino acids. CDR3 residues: CASSADTLYQETQYF. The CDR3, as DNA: TGTGCCAGCAGCGCGGACACATTGTACCAAGAGACCCAGTACTTC.

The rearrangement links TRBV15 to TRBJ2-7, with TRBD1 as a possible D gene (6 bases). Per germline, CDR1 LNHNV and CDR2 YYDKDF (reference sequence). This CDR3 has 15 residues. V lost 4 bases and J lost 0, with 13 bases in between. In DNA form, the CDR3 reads TGTGCCACCAGCATGGCTACAGGGAGCTCCTACGAGCAGTACTTC. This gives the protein CATSMATGSSYEQYF.

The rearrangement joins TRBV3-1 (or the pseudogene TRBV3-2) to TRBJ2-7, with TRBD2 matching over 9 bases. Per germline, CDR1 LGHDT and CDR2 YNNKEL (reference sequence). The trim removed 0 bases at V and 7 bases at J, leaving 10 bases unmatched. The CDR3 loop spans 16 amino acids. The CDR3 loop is CASSQESGRSSLEQYF. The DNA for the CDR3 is TGTGCCAGCAGCCAAGAGAGCGGGAGGTCCTCGTTAGAGCAGTACTTC.

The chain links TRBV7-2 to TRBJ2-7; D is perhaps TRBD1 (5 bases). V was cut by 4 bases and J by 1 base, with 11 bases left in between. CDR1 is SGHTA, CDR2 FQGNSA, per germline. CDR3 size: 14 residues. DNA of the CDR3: TGTGCCAGCAGCTCCCAGGGCGGTTCCTACGAGCAGTACTTC. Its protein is CASSSQGGSYEQYF.

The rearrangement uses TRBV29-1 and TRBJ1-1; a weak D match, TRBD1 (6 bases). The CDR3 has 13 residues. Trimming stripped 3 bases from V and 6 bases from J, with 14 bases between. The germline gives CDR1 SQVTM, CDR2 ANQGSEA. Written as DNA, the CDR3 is TGCAGCGTTGATCCTACAGGGAGCTCTGAAGCTTTCTTT. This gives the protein CSVDPTGSSEAFF.

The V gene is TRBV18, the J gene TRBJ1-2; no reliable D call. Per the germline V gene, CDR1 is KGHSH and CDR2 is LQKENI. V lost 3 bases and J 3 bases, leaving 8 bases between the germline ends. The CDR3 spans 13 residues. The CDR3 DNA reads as TGTGCCAGCTCACCTAGTACGGACTATGGCTACACCTTC. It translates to CASSPSTDYGYTF.

The CDR3 nucleotides are TGCAGTGCCCCTAAGGGGGATACGCAGTATTTT. Its translation is CSAPKGDTQYF. V and J are TRBV20-1 and TRBJ2-3; perhaps TRBD1 as D (5 bases). The ends were cut back, 6 bases at V and 6 bases at J, with 10 bases in the middle. This CDR3 is built from 11 residues. The germline gives CDR1 DFQATT, CDR2 SNEGSKA (reference sequence).

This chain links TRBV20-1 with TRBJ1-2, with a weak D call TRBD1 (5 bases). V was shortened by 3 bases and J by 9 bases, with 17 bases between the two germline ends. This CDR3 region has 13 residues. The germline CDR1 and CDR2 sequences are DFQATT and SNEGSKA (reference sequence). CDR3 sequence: CSASPHQGLRYTF. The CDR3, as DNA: TGCAGTGCTAGTCCCCACCAGGGATTGCGCTACACCTTC.

The CDR3 bases are TGTGCCAGCTCACCACAGGGGGCCCGCTCTGGGGCCAACGTCCTGACTTTC. It encodes CASSPQGARSGANVLTF. The chain is built from TRBV18 and TRBJ2-6, with TRBD1 matching 7 bases. CDR3 length equals 17 residues. In germline, CDR1 is KGHSH, CDR2 LQKENI. Trimming removed 1 base from V and 0 bases from J; junction bases left unmatched: 3.

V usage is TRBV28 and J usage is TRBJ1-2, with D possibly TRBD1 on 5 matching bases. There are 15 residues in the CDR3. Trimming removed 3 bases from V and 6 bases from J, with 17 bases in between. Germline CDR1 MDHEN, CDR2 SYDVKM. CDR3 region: CASSFLRAGWDGYTF. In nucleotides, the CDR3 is TGTGCCAGCAGTTTCCTTCGGGCAGGGTGGGATGGCTACACCTTC.